The 17 T cell receptor beta chains listed next were all sequenced from one sample in a study of cytomegalovirus exposure and HLA in healthy donors. In the PCR, 60 Vbeta and 13 Jbeta primers were used. Some clones are missing from TCRdb's copy, which holds only in-frame ones; the method was immunoSEQ multiplex PCR. The table has 70,000 to 95,000 clones, around 77% seen once; the top ten hold about 3.1%. Sequencing was done on a sample of PBMCs. The receptors originated from a middle-aged man in good health and CMV-seronegative.

The CDR3 DNA follows: TGTGCCAGCAGTTACTCCCGGCTAGATAGTGGGAGTGAGCAGTTCTTC. This gives the protein CASSYSRLDSGSEQFF. V gene TRBV6-5 combines with J gene TRBJ2-1, with D perhaps matching TRBD2 (5 bases). The length of the CDR3 is 16 residues. Germline-derived CDR1 and CDR2 are MNHEY and SVGAGI. V was clipped by 0 bases and J by 9 bases, with 18 bases between them.

The chain joins TRBV19 to TRBJ2-2, with 11 bases that match TRBD2. Per the germline V gene, CDR1 is LNHDA and CDR2 is SQIVND (reference sequence). CDR3 length equals 15 residues. The junction had 5 bases not matched to a gene; V was cut back by 5 bases and J by 6 bases. The CDR3 loop is CASSLLAGAAGELFF. The CDR3 region has the DNA TGTGCCAGTAGTCTACTAGCGGGGGCGGCCGGGGAGCTGTTTTTT.

The rearrangement joins TRBV9 to TRBJ1-3; D uncertain. The V end was cut by 4 bases, the J end by 0 bases, with 11 bases between. Germline loops: CDR1 SGDLS, CDR2 YYNGEE. The CDR3 is 15 residues long. Written as DNA, the CDR3 is TGTGCCAGCAGCCCAACTACGGTCTCTGGAAACACCATATATTTT. This translates into CASSPTTVSGNTIYF.

This clone occurred a few times. CDR3 in amino acids: CATSGGTSFLTRNIQYF. The CDR3 nucleotides read TGTGCCACCAGCGGTGGGACTAGCTTTTTGACCAGAAACATTCAGTACTTC. This chain links TRBV15 with TRBJ2-4, with TRBD2 identical over 9 bases. The CDR3 extends over 17 amino acids. The V and J ends lost 5 bases and 6 bases, in that order; junction bases with no gene match: 14. Germline CDR1 is LNHNV and CDR2 is YYDKDF (reference sequence).

V is TRBV5-5 and J is TRBJ2-3; 9 bases align to TRBD2. CDR3 length equals 16 residues. CDR1 is SGHKS and CDR2 is YYEKEE in the germline V gene (reference sequence). V was clipped by 4 bases and J by 1 base; unmatched bases: 7. Here the CDR3 reads CASSPTIAGGTDTQYF. As DNA, the CDR3 is TGTGCCAGCAGCCCGACCATAGCGGGGGGCACAGATACGCAGTATTTT.

In its sample, this clone was seen a few times. V is TRBV5-1 and J is TRBJ1-3; no reliable D call. The CDR3 extends over 15 amino acids. V gave up 8 bases and J gave up 8 bases, with 23 bases separating them. The germline gives CDR1 SGHRS, CDR2 YFSETQ. CDR3 sequence reads: CARVLPPKGSDTIYF. In nucleotides, the CDR3 is TGCGCCAGGGTTCTCCCTCCTAAGGGTAGCGACACCATATATTTT.

The V call is TRBV5-1, the J call TRBJ1-2, with TRBD1 matching over 7 bases. CDR1 and CDR2 from the germline V gene are SGHRS and YFSETQ. V shed 4 bases and J 1 base; nucleotides not matched to a gene: 1. The CDR3 contains 13 residues. CDR3 amino acids: CASSQGDNYGYTF. For the CDR3, the DNA is TGCGCCAGCAGCCAGGGGGATAACTATGGCTACACCTTC.

This clone showed up just a few times. The chain employs TRBV6-5 and TRBJ1-6; D is uncertain. In germline, CDR1 is MNHEY, CDR2 SVGAGI. V was pared by 8 bases and J by 2 bases, with 13 bases between. This CDR3 has 15 residues. The CDR3 DNA is TGTGCCAGCGTAAGGGAGTTGGCCTATAATTCACCCCTCCACTTT. Protein: CASVRELAYNSPLHF.

V usage is TRBV30 and J usage is TRBJ1-4; 9 positions match TRBD1. CDR3 length: 15 amino acids. Unmatched junction bases numbered 6, after V lost 2 bases and J lost 5 bases. The germline V gene encodes CDR1 GTSNPN and CDR2 SVGIG (reference sequence). The CDR3 DNA is TGTGCCTGGAGTCGTCGACAGGGGGGAAATGAAAAACTGTTTTTT. This codes for CAWSRRQGGNEKLFF.

Only a few counts were recorded for this clone. The chain uses TRBV2 and TRBJ1-6; 10 nucleotides match TRBD1. The CDR3 is made up of 16 amino acids. From germline, CDR1 is SNHLY and CDR2 FYNNEI. Germline trimming cut 6 bases from V and 10 bases from J; bases unmatched to any gene: 12. CDR3 bases: TGTGCCAGCAGCGCGGACAGGGGGTCGCTCGGGTCACCCCTCCACTTT. Protein: CASSADRGSLGSPLHF.

The chain is built from TRBV9 and TRBJ2-5; D perhaps matches TRBD2 (5 bases). Germline loops: CDR1 SGDLS, CDR2 YYNGEE. The V gene lost 7 bases and the J gene lost 5 bases, with 21 bases spanning the gap. The CDR3 is 15 amino acids. CDR3 protein: CASGTLGAPHETQYF. Here the CDR3 DNA reads TGTGCCAGCGGCACCCTGGGAGCACCCCATGAGACCCAGTACTTC. The variable domain in full, with the rest retrieved from reference TRBV9 and TRBJ2-5, is DSGVTQTPKHLITATGQRVTLRCSPRSGDLSVYWYQQSLDQGLQFLIQYYNGEERAKGNILERFSAQQFPDLHSELNLSSLELGDSALYFCASGTLGAPHETQYFGPGTRLLVL.

The chain has TRBV30 and TRBJ2-1, with TRBD2 as a possible D gene (5 bases). The CDR3 is 11 residues long. V lost 5 bases and J lost 8, with 10 bases in between. CDR1 GTSNPN and CDR2 SVGIG come from the germline V gene (reference sequence). CDR3 coding DNA: TGTGCCTGGGGGGTGAGGGATGAGCAGTTCTTC. Translation: CAWGVRDEQFF.

J is TRBJ1-2 and V is TRBV28, with no clear D. This CDR3 has 13 residues. V gave up 5 bases and J gave up 1 base, with 8 bases separating them. The germline gives CDR1 MDHEN, CDR2 SYDVKM. CDR3 amino acids: CASSPTNNYGYTF. The CDR3 DNA reads TGTGCCAGCAGTCCCACTAATAACTATGGCTACACCTTC.

This clone appeared a few times. The chain recombines TRBV5-8 with TRBJ1-3; tentative D call: TRBD1 (6 bases). Between the trimmed V and J ends, which lost 1 base and 0 bases, there was a span of 14 bases. This CDR3 has 17 amino acids. Germline values: CDR1 SGHTS, CDR2 YDEGEE. The CDR3 bases are TGTGCCAGCAGCTTGAGAACAGGGACCAGCTCTGGAAACACCATATATTTT. It is translated as CASSLRTGTSSGNTIYF.

This sequence joins TRBV18 and TRBJ2-2, with 7 bases that match TRBD1. With 1 base clipped from V and 4 bases from J, the junction kept 0 bases outside the gene matches. CDR1 KGHSH and CDR2 LQKENI come from the germline V gene. The CDR3 length is 14 residues. The CDR3 here is CASSPRTGTGELFF. DNA for the CDR3: TGTGCCAGCTCACCACGGACAGGCACCGGGGAGCTGTTTTTT.

This chain joins TRBV5-4 and TRBJ1-6; 7 bases align to TRBD1. Germline trimming cut 3 bases from V and 7 bases from J; bases unmatched to any gene: 10. CDR1 and CDR2 (germline): SGHNT, YYREEE (reference sequence). This CDR3 has 16 amino acids. The DNA of the CDR3 is TGTGCCAGCAGCTCCTTGATGACAGGGCACAATTCACCCCTCCACTTT. This codes for CASSSLMTGHNSPLHF.

This clone was detected a few times. This chain connects TRBV9 to TRBJ2-7; 13 bases fit TRBD2. Germline V gene lookup returns CDR1 SGDLS and CDR2 YYNGEE. V lost 4 bases and J lost 4; bases outside the gene matches: 5. CDR3 size: 15 residues. The CDR3 sequence is CASSSGTSGVYEQYF. DNA for the CDR3: TGTGCCAGCAGCTCTGGGACTAGCGGGGTGTACGAGCAGTACTTC.